The rows below give T cell receptor beta chains drawn from one sample of a study of blood T cell repertoires in COVID-19. This table comes from immunoSEQ multiplex PCR, and its TCRdb copy is limited to in-frame clones, with some not included. There are about 190,000 clones in the sample; roughly 80% occur only once, and approximately 13% lies in the top ten. The sequenced material came from peripheral blood. Receptors were obtained from a man in his fifties who had recovered from COVID-19. CDR3s leave out the opening cysteine and the closing phenylalanine or tryptophan. The D gene is left open where the match is weak.

ASSQRLAGDNEQF	TRBJ2-1	TRBD2	TRBV11-3
ATSDSYSYEQY	TRBJ2-7	.	TRBV24-1
ASSPRFAGNRSSSGANVLT	TRBJ2-6	.	TRBV18
ASSLGTSFYEQY	TRBJ2-7	.	TRBV6-6
ASSYSETLNEKLF	TRBJ1-4	.	TRBV6-5
ASSQAGGRTDTQY	TRBJ2-3	TRBD2	TRBV4-2
ASSLTGNPEAF	TRBJ1-1	.	TRBV18
ASSVVAGDTDTQY	TRBJ2-3	TRBD2	TRBV9
ASLSSHEQY	TRBJ2-7	.	TRBV28
ASSNWREVKETQY	TRBJ2-5	TRBD2	TRBV27
ASGPPGQGGDEQY	TRBJ2-7	TRBD1	TRBV12-5
ASSLAPAYEQY	TRBJ2-7	.	TRBV5-1
ASSITGVTEAF	TRBJ1-1	.	TRBV19
ASSLEGGPNEQF	TRBJ2-1	TRBD2	TRBV7-3
ASSHSAGTSGQETQY	TRBJ2-5	TRBD2	TRBV3-1/TRBV3-2
ASGLGQGTGYT	TRBJ1-2	TRBD1	TRBV9
ASSEALRGLGNEQF	TRBJ2-1	TRBD1	TRBV10-2
ASRIYTSGAPNSPLH	TRBJ1-6	.	TRBV5-1
ASSANPGGADNSPLH	TRBJ1-6	TRBD1	TRBV7-6
ASRPGHQTSVLY	TRBJ2-7	.	TRBV6-5
ASSTGTSGFHYEQY	TRBJ2-7	TRBD2	TRBV19
ATMTKGTGGFGELF	TRBJ2-2	TRBD1	TRBV24-1
ASSEYGSDQPNYGYT	TRBJ1-2	.	TRBV6-1
ASSQDGGTYNEQF	TRBJ2-1	.	TRBV4-3
ASRGGELNSPLH	TRBJ1-6	.	TRBV2
ASSAPGQGVDTEAF	TRBJ1-1	TRBD1	TRBV9
ASSWGSGGPDTQY	TRBJ2-3	.	TRBV7-2
ASSEVRHGGQQEKLF	TRBJ1-4	.	TRBV6-1
ASSERGPGGASGEQF	TRBJ2-1	.	TRBV4-1
ATSRVVQENTEAF	TRBJ1-1	.	TRBV15
SVAVTSGNTIY	TRBJ1-3	.	TRBV29-1
ATSRAGSVRVKSNEQF	TRBJ2-1	.	TRBV15
ASSMSSGNYEQY	TRBJ2-7	TRBD2	TRBV19
ASSLDASPVEQY	TRBJ2-7	.	TRBV5-1
ASSPGYDTEAF	TRBJ1-1	.	TRBV7-8
ASRLAGMSYNEQF	TRBJ2-1	TRBD2	TRBV2
ASIGGRSHTGELF	TRBJ2-2	.	TRBV19
ASSGGRYNEQF	TRBJ2-1	TRBD2	TRBV19
ASRRQNSPLH	TRBJ1-6	.	TRBV6-5
AWSLRGPNYGYT	TRBJ1-2	TRBD1	TRBV30
ASSGDKYEQY	TRBJ2-7	.	TRBV10-1
ASSQEFGTSGLAKNIQY	TRBJ2-4	TRBD2	TRBV14
ASMWQYEQF	TRBJ2-1	.	TRBV2
ASSLAFEGLATYEQY	TRBJ2-7	TRBD2	TRBV5-1
ASSLAGGQGANYGYT	TRBJ1-2	TRBD1	TRBV5-1
ASTPGTNTEAF	TRBJ1-1	.	TRBV6-5
ATRGAESGGYTEAF	TRBJ1-1	TRBD1	TRBV15